The rows below give T cell receptor beta chains drawn from one sample of a study of blood T cell repertoires in COVID-19. Sequencing used immunoSEQ multiplex PCR; TCRdb keeps in-frame clones, though not all of them. The sample lists about 210,000 clones; roughly 90% were seen once. The sample was peripheral blood. Source of these receptors: a man between 18 and 29 years old with active or convalescent COVID-19. Both conserved end residues are part of each CDR3. The order of the fields is CDR3 protein, V gene, J gene.

CDR3aa: CATQRIGEKLFF
v_gene: TRBV19
j_gene: TRBJ1-4

CDR3aa: CATSDGLAGNTDTQYF
v_gene: TRBV24-1
j_gene: TRBJ2-3

CDR3aa: CASSQQEATDSTNEKLFF
v_gene: TRBV4-2
j_gene: TRBJ1-4

CDR3aa: CASSYRDRGPGNTIYF
v_gene: TRBV6-6
j_gene: TRBJ1-3

CDR3aa: CASSPGQATDTQYF
v_gene: TRBV5-1
j_gene: TRBJ2-3

CDR3aa: CASSDYRSYEQYF
v_gene: TRBV5-4
j_gene: TRBJ2-7

CDR3aa: CASSQALGRGGQYF
v_gene: TRBV4-1
j_gene: TRBJ2-3

CDR3aa: CASSSGIPTEAFF
v_gene: TRBV7-9
j_gene: TRBJ1-1

CDR3aa: CASSLDRLGGVDTQYF
v_gene: TRBV11-2
j_gene: TRBJ2-3

CDR3aa: CASSPGQGTSYEQYF
v_gene: TRBV18
j_gene: TRBJ2-7

CDR3aa: CASQTGVTDTQYF
v_gene: TRBV12-3/TRBV12-4
j_gene: TRBJ2-3

CDR3aa: CASAEGVETGELFF
v_gene: TRBV10-3
j_gene: TRBJ2-2

CDR3aa: CASSLDLPSGTEAFF
v_gene: TRBV5-4
j_gene: TRBJ1-1

CDR3aa: CASSIGANTEAFF
v_gene: TRBV7-9
j_gene: TRBJ1-1

CDR3aa: CASSEYTDTQYF
v_gene: TRBV2
j_gene: TRBJ2-3

CDR3aa: CASSYLQGANQPQHF
v_gene: TRBV6-6
j_gene: TRBJ1-5

CDR3aa: CASSFLSGGAENEQFF
v_gene: TRBV5-4
j_gene: TRBJ2-1

CDR3aa: CASSFSGVMAEAFF
v_gene: TRBV27
j_gene: TRBJ1-1

CDR3aa: CASSPRLDPGTSGRMSSYNEQFF
v_gene: TRBV3-1/TRBV3-2
j_gene: TRBJ2-1

CDR3aa: CASNRVAGDTGELFF
v_gene: TRBV19
j_gene: TRBJ2-2